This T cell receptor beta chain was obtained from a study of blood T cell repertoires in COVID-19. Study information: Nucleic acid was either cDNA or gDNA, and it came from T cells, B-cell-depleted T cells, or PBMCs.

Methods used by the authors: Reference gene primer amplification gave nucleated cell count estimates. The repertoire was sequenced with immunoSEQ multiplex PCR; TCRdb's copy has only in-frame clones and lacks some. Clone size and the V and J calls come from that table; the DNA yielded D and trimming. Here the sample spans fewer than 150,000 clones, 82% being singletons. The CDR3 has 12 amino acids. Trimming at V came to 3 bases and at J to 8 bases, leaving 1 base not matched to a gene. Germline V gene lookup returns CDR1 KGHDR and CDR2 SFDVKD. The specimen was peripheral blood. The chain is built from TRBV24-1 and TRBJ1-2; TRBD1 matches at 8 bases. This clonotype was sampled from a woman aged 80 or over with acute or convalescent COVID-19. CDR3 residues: CATSDGTGGYTF. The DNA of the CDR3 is TGTGCCACCAGTGATGGGACAGGAGGCTACACCTTC.